These 2 T cell receptor beta chains originate from one sample sequenced in a study of T cell repertoires in cytomegalovirus infection. No cognate antigen is known for these TCRs. TCRdb reprocessed the reads via MiXCR and lists one record per CDR3 protein. In the table there are 100,000 to 120,000 distinct CDR3 sequences, 30% of which are singletons. Material: CD8+ T cells from cultured PBMCs, obtained from culture after CMV antigen stimulation. These receptors all stem from a human donor in good health (CMV status not recorded). Some clones in this sample may be carry-over from other donors' samples.

V gene TRBV11-3 combines with J gene TRBJ2-3; D possibly corresponds to TRBD2 (6 bases). Germline assignment: CDR1 SGHNT and CDR2 YENEEA. The ends were cut back, 0 bases at V and 2 bases at J, with 12 bases in the middle. The CDR3 sequence is 16 residues long. CDR3 nucleotide sequence: TGTGCCAGCAGCTTAGATCGCGAGGACTACACAGATACGCAGTATTTT. Translating gives CASSLDREDYTDTQYF.

This clonotype was counted many times. CDR3 sequence: CASSLWGAQMSDYGYTF. For the CDR3, the DNA is TGTGCCAGCAGCTTATGGGGGGCGCAGATGTCAGACTATGGCTACACCTTC. J is TRBJ1-2 and V is TRBV7-2; D is perhaps TRBD1 (6 bases). Trimming took off 2 bases at V and 3 bases at J, with 19 bases between the two ends. CDR1 is SGHTA and CDR2 is FQGNSA in the germline V gene. The CDR3 runs to 17 residues.